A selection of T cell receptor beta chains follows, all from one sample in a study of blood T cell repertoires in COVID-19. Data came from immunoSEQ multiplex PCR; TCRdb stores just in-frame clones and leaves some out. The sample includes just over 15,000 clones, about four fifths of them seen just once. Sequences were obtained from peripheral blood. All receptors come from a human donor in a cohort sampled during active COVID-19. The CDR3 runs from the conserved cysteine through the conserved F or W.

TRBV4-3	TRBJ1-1	CASSQDTGGNTEAFF
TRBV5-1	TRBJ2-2	CASSLGSGGDTGELFF
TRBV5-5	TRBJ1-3	CASSLVYGISGNTIYF
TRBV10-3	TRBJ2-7	CAISELPGISRSLYF
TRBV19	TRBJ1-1	CASSIAAGIETEAFF
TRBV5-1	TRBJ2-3	CASSLVRLPTDTQYF
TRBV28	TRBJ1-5	CASRWGVRGPNQPQHF
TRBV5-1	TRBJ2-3	CASSGQGTDTQYF
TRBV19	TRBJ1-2	CASSYGQFYGYTF
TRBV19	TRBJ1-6	CASATGQPGSPLHF
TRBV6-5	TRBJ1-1	CASSSGQTEAFF
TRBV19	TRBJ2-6	CASSISYSGANVLTF
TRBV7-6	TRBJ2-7	CASSQKEGFSSYEQYF
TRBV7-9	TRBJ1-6	CASSFQGANSPLHF
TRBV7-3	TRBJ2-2	CASSFGQGNTGELFF
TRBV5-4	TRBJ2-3	CASSLAGTGKRDTQYF
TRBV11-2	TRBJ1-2	CASSLDREGPVGGYTF
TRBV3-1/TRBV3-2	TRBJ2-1	CASSPYYNEQFF
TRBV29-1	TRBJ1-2	CSVVKAGDAYGYTF
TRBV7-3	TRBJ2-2	CASSRTGGSENTGELFF
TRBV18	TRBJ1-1	CASSPRTGYMNTEAFF
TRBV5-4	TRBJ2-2	CASSLEGGANTGELFF
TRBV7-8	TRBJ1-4	CASSPGQGWEKLFF
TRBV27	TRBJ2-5	CASSVGTGGSETQYF
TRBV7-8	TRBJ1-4	CASSPSAPRQATNEKLFF
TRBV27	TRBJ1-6	CASSPKRDTYNSPLHF
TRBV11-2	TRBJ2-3	CASSPELAPRDTQYF
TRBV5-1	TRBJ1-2	CASTTTGGDNYGYTF
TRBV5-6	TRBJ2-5	CASSFSQYQETQYF
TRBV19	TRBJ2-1	CASSIRVLAGSYGEQFF
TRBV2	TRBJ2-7	CASSGPQAGGNTYEQYF
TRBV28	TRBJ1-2	CASSTTGDLYGYTF
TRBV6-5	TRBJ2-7	CASSYRQGAREQYF
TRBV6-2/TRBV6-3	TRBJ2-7	CASSYSRTGLPGYEQYF
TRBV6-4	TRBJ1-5	CASSDARKTESNQPQHF
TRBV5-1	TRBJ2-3	CASSWTGSTDTQYF
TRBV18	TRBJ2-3	CASSPGLAGSTDTQYF
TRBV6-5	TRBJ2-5	CASSYGLSETQYF
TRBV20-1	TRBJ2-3	CSATDKDTQYF
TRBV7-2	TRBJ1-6	CASRRGGAGSTYNSPLHF
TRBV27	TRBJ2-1	CASSLGTPHNEQFF
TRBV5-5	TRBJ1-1	CASSLVGRGGAQSTEAFF
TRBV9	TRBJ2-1	CASSVGQVYYNEQFF
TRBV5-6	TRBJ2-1	CASSLGQGAYNEQFF
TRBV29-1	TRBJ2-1	CSVLSPAGLNEQFF
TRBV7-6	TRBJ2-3	CASSLLRGPDTQYF
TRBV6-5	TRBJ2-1	CASSYLWAGASNEQFF
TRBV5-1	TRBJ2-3	CASSVGTGLLDTQYF
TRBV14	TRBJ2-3	CASSQGLAPSTDTQYF
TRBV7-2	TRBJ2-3	CASKVAGADTQYF
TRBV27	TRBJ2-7	CASRPGASGIYEQYF
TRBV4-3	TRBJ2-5	CASSPFTGGKETQYF
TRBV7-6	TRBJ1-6	CASSLVTGGRSPLHF